This T cell receptor beta chain was sequenced during a study of T-cell reconstitution after alpha-beta-depleted transplantation in children. The V end was cut by 1 base, the J end by 4 bases, with 5 bases between. The germline gives CDR1 DFQATT, CDR2 SNEGSKA (reference sequence). This CDR3 has 11 residues. This clonotype occurred a few times. The authors prepared the TCRbeta library with unique molecular identifiers. One entry per CDR3 protein results from TCRdb running MiXCR on the PCR reads. This table holds around 600,000 distinct CDR3 sequences, about 11% found once. The chain links TRBV20-1 to TRBJ2-7; D gene unclear. The TCR was taken from a human donor who donated a stem cell graft to a child with acute myeloid leukemia. Sequenced material: PBMCs from the stem cell graft donor, taken from the stem cell graft. CDR3 sequence reads: CSARVEYEQYF. Written as DNA, the CDR3 is TGCAGTGCTAGAGTCGAATACGAGCAGTACTTC.